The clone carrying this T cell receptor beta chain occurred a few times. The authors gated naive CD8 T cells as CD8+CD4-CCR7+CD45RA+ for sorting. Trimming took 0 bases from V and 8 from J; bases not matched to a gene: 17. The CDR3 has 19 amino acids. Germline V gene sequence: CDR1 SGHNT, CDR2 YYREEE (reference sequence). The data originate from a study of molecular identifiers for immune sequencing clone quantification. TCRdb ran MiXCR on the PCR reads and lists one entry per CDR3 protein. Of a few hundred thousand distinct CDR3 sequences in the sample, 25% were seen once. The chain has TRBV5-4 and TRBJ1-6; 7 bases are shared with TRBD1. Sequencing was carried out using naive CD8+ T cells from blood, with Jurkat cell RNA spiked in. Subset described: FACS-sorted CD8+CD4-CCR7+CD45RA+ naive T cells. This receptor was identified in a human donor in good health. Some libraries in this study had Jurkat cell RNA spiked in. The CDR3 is CASSLGIRDRLYLDSPLHF. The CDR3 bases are TGTGCCAGCAGCTTGGGAATCCGGGACAGACTTTATCTGGATTCACCCCTCCACTTT.